One sample yielded the 2 T cell receptor beta chains listed below, sequenced in a study of T cells in Graves' hyperthyroidism and ophthalmopathy. Amplification of TCR beta CDR3 regions was performed using RNA transcripts as template. HTBI primers were the set used in a first-round RT-PCR of the TCR CDR3. TCRdb re-called the multiplex PCR reads with MiXCR, one entry per CDR3 protein. The sample shows roughly 700,000 distinct CDR3 sequences, roughly a third of them seen only once. Source material: blood. These receptors all stem from a woman aged 35 to 49 with Graves' hyperthyroidism.

This clonotype has just a few counts. This chain links TRBV19 with TRBJ1-2; TRBD1 aligns across 7 bases. Germline V gene data show CDR1 as LNHDA and CDR2 as SQIVND (reference sequence). The CDR3 contains 16 residues. V trimming: 5 bases; J trimming: 4 bases; junction bases outside the gene matches: 13. The chain's CDR3 is CASSLRPTGTSYGYTF. The CDR3, as DNA: TGTGCCAGTAGTCTCCGCCCGACAGGGACCTCCTATGGCTACACCTTC.

The J gene is TRBJ2-6, the V gene TRBV7-8; 7 bases are a match to TRBD2. The CDR3 loop spans 14 amino acids. After removal of 10 bases from V and 1 base from J, the junction contained 4 bases not matched to a gene. Germline V gene sequence: CDR1 SGHVS, CDR2 FQNEAQ. In DNA, the CDR3 is TGTGCCACCCTGGGAGGGTCTGGGGCCAACGTCCTGACTTTC. It encodes CATLGGSGANVLTF.